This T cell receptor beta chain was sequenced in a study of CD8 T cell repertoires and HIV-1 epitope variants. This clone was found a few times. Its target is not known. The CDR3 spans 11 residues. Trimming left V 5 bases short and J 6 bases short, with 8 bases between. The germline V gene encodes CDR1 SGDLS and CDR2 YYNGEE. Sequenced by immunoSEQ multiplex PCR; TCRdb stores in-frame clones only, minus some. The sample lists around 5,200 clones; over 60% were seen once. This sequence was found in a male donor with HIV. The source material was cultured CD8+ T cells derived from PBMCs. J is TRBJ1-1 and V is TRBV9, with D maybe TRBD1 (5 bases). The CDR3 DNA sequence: TGTGCCAGCAGGCGGGGGGCTGAAGCTTTCTTT. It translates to CASRRGAEAFF.